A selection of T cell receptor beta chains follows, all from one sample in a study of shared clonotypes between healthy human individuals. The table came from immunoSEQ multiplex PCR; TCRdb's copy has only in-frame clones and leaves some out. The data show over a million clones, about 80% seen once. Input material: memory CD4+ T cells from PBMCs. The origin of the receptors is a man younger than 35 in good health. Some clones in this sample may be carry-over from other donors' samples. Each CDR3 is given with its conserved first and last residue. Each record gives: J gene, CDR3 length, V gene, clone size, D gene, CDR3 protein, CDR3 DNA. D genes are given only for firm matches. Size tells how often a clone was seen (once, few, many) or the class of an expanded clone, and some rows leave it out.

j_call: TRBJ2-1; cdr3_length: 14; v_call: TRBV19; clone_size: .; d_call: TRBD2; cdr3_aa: CASSRLAGGNEQFF; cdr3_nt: TGTGCCAGTAGTAGGCTAGCGGGAGGGAATGAGCAGTTCTTC
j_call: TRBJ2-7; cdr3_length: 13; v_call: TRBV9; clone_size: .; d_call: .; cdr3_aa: CASSLRPGDEQYF; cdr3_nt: TGTGCCAGCAGCTTACGGCCCGGGGACGAGCAGTACTTC
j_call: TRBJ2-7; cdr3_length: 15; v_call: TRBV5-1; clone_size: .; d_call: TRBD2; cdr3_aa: CASSLMAGGTYEQYF; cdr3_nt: TGCGCCAGCAGCTTGATGGCGGGAGGTACCTACGAGCAGTACTTC
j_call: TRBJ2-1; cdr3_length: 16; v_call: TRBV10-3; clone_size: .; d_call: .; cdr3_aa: CAISELLPEAYNEQFF; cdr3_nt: TGTGCCATCAGTGAGCTCCTCCCGGAGGCCTACAATGAGCAGTTCTTC
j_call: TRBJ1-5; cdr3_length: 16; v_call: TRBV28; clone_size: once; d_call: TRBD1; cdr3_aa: CASSSSGQGAYQPQHF; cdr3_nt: TGTGCCAGCAGTTCCTCCGGACAGGGGGCTTATCAGCCCCAGCATTTT
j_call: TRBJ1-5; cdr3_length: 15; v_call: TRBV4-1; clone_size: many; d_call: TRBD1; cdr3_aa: CASSQGTGGNQPQHF; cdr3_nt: TGCGCCAGCAGCCAAGGGACAGGGGGCAATCAGCCCCAGCATTTT
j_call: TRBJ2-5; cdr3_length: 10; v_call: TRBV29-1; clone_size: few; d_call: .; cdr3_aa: CSVEEETQYF; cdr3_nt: TGCAGCGTTGAAGAAGAGACCCAGTACTTC
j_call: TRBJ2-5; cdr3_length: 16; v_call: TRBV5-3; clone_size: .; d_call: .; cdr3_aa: CARSLNCRQGEETQYF; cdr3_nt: TGTGCCAGAAGCTTAAACTGTAGGCAGGGAGAAGAGACCCAGTACTTC
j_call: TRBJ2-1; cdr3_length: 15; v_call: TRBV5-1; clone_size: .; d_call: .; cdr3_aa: CASSLGGSSYNEQFF; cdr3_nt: TGCGCCAGCAGCTTGGGTGGAAGCTCCTACAATGAGCAGTTCTTC
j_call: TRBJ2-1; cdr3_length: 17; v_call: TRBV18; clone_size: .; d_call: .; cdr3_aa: CASSPRDLGPGYNEQFF; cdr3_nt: TGTGCCAGCTCACCACGCGATTTAGGACCGGGCTACAATGAGCAGTTCTTC
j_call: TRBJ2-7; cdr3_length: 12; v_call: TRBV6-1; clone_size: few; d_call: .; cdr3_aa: CASSEATLEQYF; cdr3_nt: TGTGCCAGCAGTGAAGCCACTCTGGAGCAGTACTTC
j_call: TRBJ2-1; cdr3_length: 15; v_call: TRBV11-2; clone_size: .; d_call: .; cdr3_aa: CASSPAGASYNEQFF; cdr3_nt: TGTGCCAGCAGCCCAGCAGGGGCCTCCTACAATGAGCAGTTCTTC
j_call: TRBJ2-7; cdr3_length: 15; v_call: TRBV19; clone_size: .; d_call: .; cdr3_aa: CASSPQGVLSYEQYF; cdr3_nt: TGTGCCAGTAGTCCCCAAGGGGTCCTCTCCTACGAGCAGTACTTC
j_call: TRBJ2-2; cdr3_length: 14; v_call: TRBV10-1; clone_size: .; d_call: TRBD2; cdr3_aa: CASSEQREVGELFF; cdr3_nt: TGCGCCAGCAGTGAACAGCGGGAGGTTGGGGAGCTGTTTTTT
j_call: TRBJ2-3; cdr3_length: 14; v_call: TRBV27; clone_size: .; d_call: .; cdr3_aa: CASSLYLRRGLQYF; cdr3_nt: TGTGCCAGCAGTTTGTATCTGCGGCGGGGACTGCAGTATTTT
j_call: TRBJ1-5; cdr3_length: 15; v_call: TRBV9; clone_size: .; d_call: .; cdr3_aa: CASNLRGDSNQPQHF; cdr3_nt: TGTGCCAGCAATCTCCGGGGGGATAGCAATCAGCCCCAGCATTTT
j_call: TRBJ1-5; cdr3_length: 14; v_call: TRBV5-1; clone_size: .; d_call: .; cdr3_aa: CASSPGGGNQPQHF; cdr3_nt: TGCGCCAGCAGCCCCGGCGGAGGGAATCAGCCCCAGCATTTT
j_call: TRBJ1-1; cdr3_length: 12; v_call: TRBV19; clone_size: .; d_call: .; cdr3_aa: CASSSRGTEAFF; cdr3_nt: TGTGCCAGTAGCAGTCGGGGCACTGAAGCTTTCTTT
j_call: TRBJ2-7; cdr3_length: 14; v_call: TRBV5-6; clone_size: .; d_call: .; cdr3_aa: CASSYGPTVYEQYF; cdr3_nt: TGTGCCAGCAGCTACGGGCCCACTGTGTACGAGCAGTACTTC
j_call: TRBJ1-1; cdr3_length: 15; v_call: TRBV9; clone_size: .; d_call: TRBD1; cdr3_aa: CASSPRDRDDTEAFF; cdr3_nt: TGTGCCAGCAGCCCCCGGGACAGGGACGACACTGAAGCTTTCTTT
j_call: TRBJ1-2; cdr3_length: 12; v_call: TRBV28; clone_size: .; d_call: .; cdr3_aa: CASSLPRYGYTF; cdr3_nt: TGTGCCAGCAGTTTACCCCGTTATGGCTACACCTTC
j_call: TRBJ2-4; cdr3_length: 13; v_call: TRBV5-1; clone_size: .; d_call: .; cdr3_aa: CASSLTDRSIRYF; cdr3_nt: TGCGCCAGCAGCCTAACTGACAGGTCTATTCGATACTTC
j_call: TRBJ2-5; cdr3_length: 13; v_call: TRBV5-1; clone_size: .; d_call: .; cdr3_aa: CASSPDRRETQYF; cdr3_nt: TGCGCCAGCAGCCCCGACAGGAGGGAGACCCAGTACTTC
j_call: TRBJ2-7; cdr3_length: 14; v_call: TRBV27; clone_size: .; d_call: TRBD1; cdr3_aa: CASGTGNILYEQYF; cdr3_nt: TGTGCCTCGGGGACAGGTAATATTCTCTACGAGCAGTACTTC
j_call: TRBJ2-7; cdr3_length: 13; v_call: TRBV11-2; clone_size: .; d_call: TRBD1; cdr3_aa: CASARGPSYEQYF; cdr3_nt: TGTGCCAGCGCCAGGGGGCCATCCTACGAGCAGTACTTC
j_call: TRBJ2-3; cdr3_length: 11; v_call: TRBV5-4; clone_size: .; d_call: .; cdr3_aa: CASSLDGGPDF; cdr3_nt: TGTGCCAGCAGCTTGGATGGAGGGCCAGATTTT
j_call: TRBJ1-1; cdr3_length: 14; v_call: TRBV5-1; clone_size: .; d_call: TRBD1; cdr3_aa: CASRRTGDDTEAFF; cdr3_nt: TGCGCCAGCAGACGGACAGGGGATGACACTGAAGCTTTCTTT
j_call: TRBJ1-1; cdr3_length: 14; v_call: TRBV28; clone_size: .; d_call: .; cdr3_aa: CASTKPFLSTEAFF; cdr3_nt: TGTGCCAGCACCAAACCCTTTTTAAGCACTGAAGCTTTCTTT
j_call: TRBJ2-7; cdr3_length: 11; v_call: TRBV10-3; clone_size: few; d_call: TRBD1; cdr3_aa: CAIATGGEQYF; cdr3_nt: TGTGCCATCGCCACAGGGGGCGAGCAGTACTTC
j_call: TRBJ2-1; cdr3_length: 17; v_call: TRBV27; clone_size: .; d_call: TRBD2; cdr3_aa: CASSLSRSSGRNNEQFF; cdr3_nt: TGTGCCAGCAGTTTATCCCGAAGTAGCGGGAGGAACAATGAGCAGTTCTTC
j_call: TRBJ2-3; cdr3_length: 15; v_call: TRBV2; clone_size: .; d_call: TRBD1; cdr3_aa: CASSATGQRTDTQYF; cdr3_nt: TGTGCCAGCAGTGCCACGGGACAGCGCACAGATACGCAGTATTTT
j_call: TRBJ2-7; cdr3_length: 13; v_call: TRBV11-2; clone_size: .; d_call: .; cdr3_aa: CASSLPLAYEQYF; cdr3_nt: TGTGCCAGCAGCTTACCGTTGGCCTACGAGCAGTACTTC
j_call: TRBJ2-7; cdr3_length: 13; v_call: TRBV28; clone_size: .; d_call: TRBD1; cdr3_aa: CASGKTGTVEQYF; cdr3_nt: TGTGCCAGCGGGAAGACAGGGACGGTCGAGCAGTACTTC
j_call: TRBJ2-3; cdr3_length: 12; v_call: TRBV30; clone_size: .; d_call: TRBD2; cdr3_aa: CAWDLSSGIGEF; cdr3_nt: TGTGCCTGGGACCTCTCTAGCGGGATTGGGGAGTTC
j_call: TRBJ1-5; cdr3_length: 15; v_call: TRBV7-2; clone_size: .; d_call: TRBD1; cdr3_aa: CASTPQGGNNQPQHF; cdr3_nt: TGTGCCAGCACCCCGCAGGGGGGGAACAATCAGCCCCAGCATTTT
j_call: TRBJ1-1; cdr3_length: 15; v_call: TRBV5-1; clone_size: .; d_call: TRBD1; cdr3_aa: CASRPRTGPNTEAFF; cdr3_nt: TGCGCCAGCAGACCCCGGACAGGCCCGAACACTGAAGCTTTCTTT
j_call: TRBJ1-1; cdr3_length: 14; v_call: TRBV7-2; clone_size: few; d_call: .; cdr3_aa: CASSLAAGNTEAFF; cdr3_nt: TGTGCCAGCAGCTTAGCTGCAGGGAACACTGAAGCTTTCTTT
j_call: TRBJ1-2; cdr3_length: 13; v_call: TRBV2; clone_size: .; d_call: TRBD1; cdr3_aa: CASSETGNYGYTF; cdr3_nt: TGTGCCAGCAGCGAGACAGGGAACTATGGCTACACCTTC
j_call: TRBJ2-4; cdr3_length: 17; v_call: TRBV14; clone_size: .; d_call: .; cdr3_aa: CASSQVRRTLAKNIQYF; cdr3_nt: TGTGCCAGCAGCCAAGTAAGACGGACCTTAGCCAAAAACATTCAGTACTTC
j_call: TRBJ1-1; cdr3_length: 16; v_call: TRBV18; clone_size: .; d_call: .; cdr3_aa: CASSPAGSVRATEAFF; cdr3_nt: TGTGCCAGCTCACCGGCCGGCAGCGTGCGTGCCACTGAAGCTTTCTTT
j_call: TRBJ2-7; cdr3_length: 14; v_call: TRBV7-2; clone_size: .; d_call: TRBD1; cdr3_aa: CASSYWTGRGEQYF; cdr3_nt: TGTGCCAGCAGCTATTGGACAGGCCGCGGAGAGCAGTACTTC
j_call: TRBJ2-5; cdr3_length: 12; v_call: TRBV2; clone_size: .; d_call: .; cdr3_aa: CASVGLQETQYF; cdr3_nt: TGTGCCAGTGTAGGATTGCAAGAGACCCAGTACTTC
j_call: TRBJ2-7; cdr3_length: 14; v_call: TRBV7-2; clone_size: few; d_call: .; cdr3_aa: CASSWAERDYEQYF; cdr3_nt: TGTGCCAGCAGCTGGGCGGAACGGGACTACGAGCAGTACTTC
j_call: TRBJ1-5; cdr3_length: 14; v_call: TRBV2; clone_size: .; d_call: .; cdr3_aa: CASTGGGAVQPQHF; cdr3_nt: TGTGCCAGCACCGGGGGAGGGGCTGTTCAGCCCCAGCATTTT
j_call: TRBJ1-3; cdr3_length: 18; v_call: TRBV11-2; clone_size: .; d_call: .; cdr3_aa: CASSLVLDRKPSGNTIYF; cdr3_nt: TGTGCCAGCAGCTTAGTGTTGGACAGAAAGCCCTCTGGAAACACCATATATTTT
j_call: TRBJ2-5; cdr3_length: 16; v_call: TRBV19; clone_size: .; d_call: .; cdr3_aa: CASSMGPWGGEETQYF; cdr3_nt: TGTGCCAGTAGTATGGGCCCCTGGGGCGGGGAAGAGACCCAGTACTTC
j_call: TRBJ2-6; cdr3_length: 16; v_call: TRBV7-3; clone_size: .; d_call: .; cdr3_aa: CASSLQPGAGANVLTF; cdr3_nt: TGTGCCAGCAGCTTACAACCGGGAGCTGGGGCCAACGTCCTGACTTTC
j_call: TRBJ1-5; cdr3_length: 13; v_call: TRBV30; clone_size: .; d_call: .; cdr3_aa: CAWSVLVGQPQHF; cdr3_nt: TGTGCCTGGAGTGTACTGGTGGGTCAGCCCCAGCATTTT
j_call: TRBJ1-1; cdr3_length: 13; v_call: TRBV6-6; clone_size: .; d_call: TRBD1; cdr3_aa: CASTDRQNTEAFF; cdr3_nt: TGTGCCAGTACGGACAGGCAGAACACTGAAGCTTTCTTT
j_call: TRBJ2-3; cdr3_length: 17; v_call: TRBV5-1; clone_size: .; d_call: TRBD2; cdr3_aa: CASSLEPSGSILGTQYF; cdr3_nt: TGCGCCAGCAGCTTGGAACCCAGCGGGAGTATCCTTGGTACGCAGTATTTT
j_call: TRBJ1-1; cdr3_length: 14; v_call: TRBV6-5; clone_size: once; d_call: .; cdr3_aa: CASSYGEVNTEAFF; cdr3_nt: TGTGCCAGCAGTTATGGGGAGGTGAACACTGAAGCTTTCTTT
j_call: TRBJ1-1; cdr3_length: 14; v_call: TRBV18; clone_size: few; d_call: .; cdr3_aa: CASSIQTENTEAFF; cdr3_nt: TGTGCCAGCTCCATCCAAACAGAGAACACTGAAGCTTTCTTT
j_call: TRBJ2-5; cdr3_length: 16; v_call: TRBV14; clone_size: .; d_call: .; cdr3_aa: CASSQFKRLGRETQYF; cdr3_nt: TGTGCCAGCAGCCAATTTAAACGGCTAGGTAGAGAGACCCAGTACTTC
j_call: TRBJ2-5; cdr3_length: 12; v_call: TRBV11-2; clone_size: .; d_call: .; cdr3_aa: CASSGGWETQYF; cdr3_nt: TGTGCCAGCAGCGGGGGGTGGGAGACCCAGTACTTC
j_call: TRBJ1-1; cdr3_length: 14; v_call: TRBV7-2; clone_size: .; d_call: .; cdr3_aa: CASSFRRTVGEAFF; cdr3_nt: TGTGCCAGCAGCTTCAGGAGGACCGTAGGGGAAGCTTTCTTT